A single sample gave rise to the 3 T cell receptor beta chains below, sequenced in a study of response to subunit inactivated influenza vaccine. TCRdb itself ran the RT-PCR reads through MiXCR, one entry per CDR3 protein. The table includes approximately 700,000 distinct CDR3 sequences, 15% to 19% detected once. Sequenced here: PBMCs from blood, sampled 11 to 12 days after vaccination. Receptors originate from a man aged 50 to 60 who received an inactivated influenza vaccine.

In its sample, this clonotype was seen many times. The chain is built from TRBV20-1 and TRBJ2-2; D might be TRBD1 (6 bases). Trimming took off 6 bases at V and 3 bases at J, with 17 bases between the two ends. The germline V gene encodes CDR1 DFQATT and CDR2 SNEGSKA (reference sequence). The length of the CDR3 is 15 residues. The CDR3 nucleotides are TGCAGTGCCTTAGATTGGACAGAGTACACCGGGGAGCTGTTTTTT. Its translation: CSALDWTEYTGELFF.

This clonotype was counted at least ten times. V usage is TRBV6-2 or TRBV6-3 and J usage is TRBJ1-5; tentative D call: TRBD1 (5 bases). Germline-derived CDR1 and CDR2 are MNHEY and SVGEGT. V gave up 7 bases and J gave up 9 bases, with 22 bases separating them. This CDR3 comprises 15 residues. CDR3 in DNA: TGTGCCAGCACCCTAACGGGTTTCGGAACAGGGCCCCAGCATTTT. Translation: CASTLTGFGTGPQHF.

This clonotype has only a few counts. The chain links TRBV11-2 to TRBJ2-1; D might be TRBD1 or TRBD2, each matching 6 bases. CDR1 is SGHAT, CDR2 FQNNGV, per germline. The length of the CDR3 is 17 residues. V was clipped by 3 bases and J by 4 bases, with 19 bases between them. Here the CDR3 reads CASSFGFLRDKYNEQFF. As DNA, the CDR3 is TGTGCCAGCAGCTTCGGGTTTTTGCGGGACAAATACAATGAGCAGTTCTTC.